This paragraph reports one T cell receptor (beta chain). Original data processing: Junction-only sequences produced by ImmunoSEQ had no quality scores, so filtering differed. Generated by immunoSEQ multiplex PCR, the TCRdb table keeps only in-frame clones and is missing some. V and J calls and clone size are those listed in that table; D and trimming were worked out from the DNA. This table has roughly 2.4 million clones, roughly 95% appearing once. CDR1 and CDR2 from the germline V gene are SGHTA and FQGNSA. The CDR3 contains 14 residues. With V trimmed by 3 bases and J by 6 bases, 4 bases remained unmatched. The data belong to a study of shared clonotypes between healthy human individuals. The wider study: Each donor's CD8 memory used one plate, CD8 naive two, each CD4 subset three.

The sequence was collected from a man between 18 and 35 years old in good health. The sample consisted of naive CD4+ T cells sorted from blood. The subset: CD45RA+ positively selected. The J gene is TRBJ2-1, the V gene TRBV7-2, with 8 bases fitting TRBD2. The CDR3 nucleotides are TGTGCCAGCAGCTTCATGACTAGCGCCAATGAGCAGTTCTTC. Its translation is CASSFMTSANEQFF.